Shown below are 30 T cell receptor beta chains from a single sample sequenced in a study of blood T cell repertoires in COVID-19. TCRdb's table, derived via immunoSEQ multiplex PCR, lists solely in-frame clones and lacks some. The sample contains about 150,000 clones, roughly 90% of which appear only once. Input material: peripheral blood. The receptors come from a woman aged 60 to 75 with active or convalescent COVID-19.

V and J are TRBV19 and TRBJ1-6, with 10 bases identical to TRBD1. The CDR3 is made up of 15 amino acids. Germline V lookup: CDR1 LNHDA, CDR2 SQIVND (reference sequence). V lost 5 bases and J lost 9; bases outside the gene matches: 7. CDR3 region: CASSPRQGAGSPLHF. CDR3 nucleotides: TGTGCCAGTAGTCCGAGACAGGGGGCCGGTTCACCCCTCCACTTT.

In DNA form, the CDR3 reads TGTGCCAGCAGCCCCGGACAGGGGGCGCGGATTGGTGAAAAACTGTTTTTT. This translates into CASSPGQGARIGEKLFF. The chain joins TRBV9 to TRBJ1-4; 11 nucleotides agree with TRBD1. The CDR3 consists of 17 residues. Germline loops: CDR1 SGDLS, CDR2 YYNGEE. V lost 4 bases to trimming and J lost 7 bases; unmatched junction nucleotides: 12.

The V call is TRBV5-4, the J call TRBJ2-1; D is unclear. Trimming took off 0 bases at V and 0 bases at J, with 10 bases between the two ends. Per germline, CDR1 SGHNT and CDR2 YYREEE (reference sequence). The CDR3 contains 16 residues. The CDR3 DNA is TGTGCCAGCAGCTTGGACAGTTCCCGCTCCTACAATGAGCAGTTCTTC. Translation: CASSLDSSRSYNEQFF.

This clone was observed a few times. The V call is TRBV6-5, the J call TRBJ1-4, with D possibly being TRBD1 (5 bases). Deletions cut 4 bases from V and 7 bases from J, with 13 bases between. CDR1 and CDR2 from the germline V gene are MNHEY and SVGAGI. The CDR3 is made up of 14 amino acids. Here the CDR3 DNA reads TGTGCCAGCAGTTTATCCCAGGGTCTTGAAAAACTGTTTTTT. Protein: CASSLSQGLEKLFF.

Only a few counts were recorded for this clone. V and J are TRBV19 and TRBJ1-4, with 7 bases matching TRBD1. The CDR3 contains 16 residues. The trim removed 4 bases at V and 8 bases at J, leaving 13 bases unmatched. CDR1 and CDR2 from the germline V gene are LNHDA and SQIVND (reference sequence). The CDR3 protein is CASSRASGQTFEKLFF. As DNA, the CDR3 is TGTGCCAGTAGTAGAGCCTCGGGACAGACATTCGAAAAACTGTTTTTT.

The rearrangement links TRBV5-6 to TRBJ1-1, with 7 bases that match TRBD1. This CDR3 spans 14 amino acids. With V trimmed by 4 bases and J by 4 bases, 7 bases remained unmatched. Looked up from germline, CDR1 is SGHDT and CDR2 is YYEEEE. The chain's CDR3 is CASSHRGRVTEAFF. CDR3 bases: TGTGCCAGCAGCCACAGGGGTCGGGTCACTGAAGCTTTCTTT.

The J gene is TRBJ1-6, the V gene TRBV7-9, with D possibly being TRBD1 (5 bases). CDR3 length: 14 amino acids. CDR1 SEHNR and CDR2 FQNEAQ come from the germline V gene (reference sequence). V lost 2 bases, J lost 10 bases, and 12 bases lay in between. The chain's CDR3 is CASSLQGSGSPLHF. DNA for the CDR3: TGTGCCAGCAGCTTACAGGGTTCAGGCTCACCCCTCCACTTT.

This chain links TRBV3-1 (or the pseudogene TRBV3-2) with TRBJ2-2; D perhaps matches TRBD2 (6 bases). V gave up 3 bases and J gave up 4 bases, with 6 bases separating them. In germline, CDR1 is LGHDT, CDR2 YNNKEL (reference sequence). This CDR3 is built from 13 residues. The CDR3 sequence: CASSQRGTGELFF. The CDR3 DNA sequence: TGTGCCAGCAGCCAGCGGGGCACCGGGGAGCTGTTTTTT.

The gene calls are TRBV19 and TRBJ2-3; D may be TRBD2 (5 bases). CDR1 is LNHDA, CDR2 SQIVND, per germline (reference sequence). V was clipped by 3 bases and J by 1 base, with 11 bases between them. CDR3 size: 15 residues. The CDR3 loop reads CASSILASGTDTQYF. The CDR3 coding sequence is TGTGCCAGTAGTATCTTAGCGTCGGGCACAGATACGCAGTATTTT.

The gene calls are TRBV6-5 and TRBJ2-1; 12 nucleotides align to TRBD2. This CDR3 spans 15 amino acids. Germline V gives CDR1 MNHEY, CDR2 SVGAGI. The V segment lost 5 bases and the J segment 3 bases; nucleotides outside the gene matches: 2. The CDR3 DNA reads TGTGCCAGCAGTCAGACTAGCGGGAGCTACAATGAGCAGTTCTTC. Translation: CASSQTSGSYNEQFF.

The chain joins TRBV11-2 to TRBJ2-1, with D tentatively TRBD2 (7 bases). The CDR3 is 15 amino acids. V lost 6 bases and J lost 4, with 16 bases in between. Germline CDR1 reads SGHAT; CDR2 reads FQNNGV. This CDR3 reads CASSPGGAVYNEQFF. In DNA form, the CDR3 reads TGTGCCAGCAGTCCTGGGGGGGCCGTATACAATGAGCAGTTCTTC.

The CDR3 loop reads CANRRSGTGNGYTF. The CDR3 nucleotides are TGTGCCAACCGGAGGTCCGGGACAGGAAATGGCTACACCTTC. J is TRBJ1-2 and V is TRBV2, with 8 bases aligning to TRBD1. Germline V gene data show CDR1 as SNHLY and CDR2 as FYNNEI. This CDR3 has 14 amino acids. V lost 10 bases to trimming and J lost 6 bases; unmatched junction nucleotides: 13. Drawing the rest from reference TRBV2 and TRBJ1-2, the complete variable domain is EPEVTQTPSHQVTQMGQEVILRCVPISNHLYFYWYRQILGQKVEFLVSFYNNEISEKSEIFDDQFSVERPDGSNFTLKIRSTKLEDSAMYFCANRRSGTGNGYTFGSGTRLTVV.

With regard to this clone: Other DNA sequences in the same sample also yield this CDR3. The chain employs TRBV5-1 and TRBJ2-3, with 8 bases identical to TRBD2. V shed 4 bases, J shed 6 bases, and the junction held 7 bases outside the gene matches. This CDR3 spans 14 amino acids. CDR1 and CDR2 (germline): SGHRS, YFSETQ. CDR3 nucleotide sequence: TGCGCCAGCAGCCGAGCGGGGGCACGGGATACGCAGTATTTT. This sequence encodes CASSRAGARDTQYF.

Only a few counts were recorded for this clone. The gene calls are TRBV3-1 (or the pseudogene TRBV3-2) and TRBJ1-2; 9 bases are a match to TRBD1. The CDR3 covers 14 residues. The germline V gene encodes CDR1 LGHDT and CDR2 YNNKEL (reference sequence). Trimming removed 3 bases from V and 6 bases from J; junction bases left unmatched: 5. Here the CDR3 reads CASSHTDRGHGYTF. The CDR3, as DNA: TGTGCCAGCAGCCATACGGACAGGGGTCATGGCTACACCTTC.

This clone came up a few times. This chain joins TRBV19 and TRBJ2-2; TRBD2 matches at 11 bases. The ends lost 6 bases at V and 4 bases at J; junction bases unmatched: 7. Germline-derived CDR1 and CDR2 are LNHDA and SQIVND (reference sequence). The CDR3 totals 16 residues. The CDR3 loop reads CASSWLAGGATGELFF. The CDR3 nucleotides read TGTGCCAGTAGCTGGCTAGCGGGGGGTGCCACCGGGGAGCTGTTTTTT.

This clone was seen once. V is TRBV6-6 and J is TRBJ1-2; D is unclear. Germline assignment: CDR1 MNHNY and CDR2 SVGAGI (reference sequence). Trimming pared 5 bases from V and 7 bases from J, leaving 14 bases between. The CDR3 length is 13 residues. In DNA form, the CDR3 reads TGTGCCAGCAGTAGTTCCGGGAACGGTGGCTACACCTTC. Residues: CASSSSGNGGYTF.

As concerns this clone: Other nucleotide sequences from this sample produce the same CDR3. The V gene is TRBV5-1, the J gene TRBJ1-5, with 7 bases that match TRBD1. This CDR3 is 15 amino acids long. Trimming took 0 bases from V and 4 from J; bases not matched to a gene: 4. Germline V gene lookup returns CDR1 SGHRS and CDR2 YFSETQ. The CDR3 nucleotides are TGCGCCAGCAGCTTGGTGGCAGGGGGGAATCAGCCCCAGCATTTT. This sequence encodes CASSLVAGGNQPQHF.

The V gene is TRBV15, the J gene TRBJ2-2; maybe TRBD2 (5 bases). V was pared by 7 bases and J by 3 bases, with 9 bases between. The CDR3 consists of 13 residues. Germline loops: CDR1 LNHNV, CDR2 YYDKDF (reference sequence). The CDR3 sequence: CATTAGDTGELFF. In DNA, the CDR3 is TGTGCCACCACGGCCGGGGACACCGGGGAGCTGTTTTTT.

The CDR3 coding sequence is TGTGCCAGCAGCCGGATCGGGGTGTGGGACGAGCAGTACTTC. Its translation is CASSRIGVWDEQYF. The rearrangement links TRBV7-2 to TRBJ2-7, with D perhaps TRBD2 (5 bases). Trimming shortened V by 5 bases and J by 5 bases, and 16 bases separated the two germline ends. The CDR3 covers 14 residues. CDR1 is SGHTA, CDR2 FQGNSA, per germline.

The chain uses TRBV6-5 and TRBJ1-1, with D perhaps matching TRBD1 (6 bases). V was trimmed by 4 bases and J by 0 bases, leaving 9 bases between them. Per the germline V gene, CDR1 is MNHEY and CDR2 is SVGAGI. This CDR3 region has 14 residues. CDR3 residues: CASSSSGVNTEAFF. The CDR3 nucleotides are TGTGCCAGCAGTTCCTCAGGGGTGAACACTGAAGCTTTCTTT.

This clone was observed a single time. The genes are TRBV4-3 and TRBJ2-1; 11 bases line up with TRBD2. Germline trimming cut 2 bases from V and 6 bases from J; bases unmatched to any gene: 3. The V gene's germline CDR1 is LGHNA and CDR2 YSLEER. The CDR3 spans 15 residues. This CDR3 is CASSQSGLAGNEQFF. For the CDR3, the DNA is TGCGCCAGCAGCCAAAGCGGACTAGCGGGCAATGAGCAGTTCTTC.

The table lists this clone with a count of one. The J gene is TRBJ2-3, the V gene TRBV19; TRBD2 is a possible D gene (6 bases). Trimming shortened V by 6 bases and J by 0 bases, and 7 bases separated the two germline ends. The CDR3 totals 13 residues. Germline V lookup: CDR1 LNHDA, CDR2 SQIVND (reference sequence). CDR3 region: CASRGTSTDTQYF. The CDR3 DNA reads TGTGCCAGTAGGGGGACTAGCACAGATACGCAGTATTTT.

The gene calls are TRBV7-2 and TRBJ2-1; D may be TRBD2 (5 bases). Germline lookup yields CDR1 SGHTA and CDR2 FQGNSA. Trimming shortened V by 1 base and J by 0 bases, and 7 bases separated the two germline ends. This CDR3 has 15 residues. The CDR3 is CASSLGGNSYNEQFF. CDR3 bases: TGTGCCAGCAGCTTAGGAGGGAACTCCTACAATGAGCAGTTCTTC.

The CDR3 coding sequence is TGTGCCAGCAGCCCTCGGACTAGTTTAAGTGAGCAGTTCTTC. Translation: CASSPRTSLSEQFF. V is TRBV11-2 and J is TRBJ2-1, with TRBD2 identical over 7 bases. CDR1 SGHAT and CDR2 FQNNGV come from the germline V gene. The V and J ends lost 5 bases and 9 bases, in that order; junction bases with no gene match: 10. This CDR3 is 14 amino acids long.

V usage is TRBV6-5 and J usage is TRBJ2-3, with 14 nucleotides matching TRBD2. CDR1 and CDR2 from the germline V gene are MNHEY and SVGAGI. V shed 2 bases and J 5 bases; nucleotides not matched to a gene: 0. The CDR3 sequence is 15 residues long. CDR3 in DNA: TGTGCCAGCAGTTACGGGACTAGCGGGAGAGATACGCAGTATTTT. Translating gives CASSYGTSGRDTQYF.

V and J are TRBV12-5 and TRBJ2-5; D possibly corresponds to TRBD1 (5 bases). This CDR3 spans 17 amino acids. The ends were cut back, 2 bases at V and 1 base at J, with 17 bases in the middle. Germline V lookup: CDR1 LGHNT, CDR2 FRNRAP. The CDR3: CASGLRTPRKIQETQYF. CDR3 in DNA: TGTGCTAGTGGTTTGCGGACACCTAGAAAAATCCAAGAGACCCAGTACTTC.

This clone was seen more than once but under ten times. V gene TRBV10-3 combines with J gene TRBJ1-1, with 8 bases aligning to TRBD1. The CDR3 extends over 14 amino acids. V lost 6 bases to trimming and J lost 6 bases; unmatched junction nucleotides: 9. The germline V gene encodes CDR1 ENHRY and CDR2 SYGVKD. CDR3 nucleotide sequence: TGTGCCATCAGCCGTGGACAGGGCTCGGCTGAAGCTTTCTTT. Protein sequence: CAISRGQGSAEAFF.

This sequence joins TRBV3-1 (or the pseudogene TRBV3-2) and TRBJ1-1, with unresolved D. Germline CDR1 is LGHDT and CDR2 is YNNKEL (reference sequence). The V gene lost 1 base and the J gene lost 0 bases, with 6 bases spanning the gap. The CDR3 loop spans 14 amino acids. The DNA for the CDR3 is TGTGCCAGCAGCCAAGGACTGGTGAACACTGAAGCTTTCTTT. Its protein is CASSQGLVNTEAFF.

The V call is TRBV5-4, the J call TRBJ1-6; the match to TRBD1 covers 9 bases. CDR3 length: 19 residues. Unmatched junction bases numbered 9, after V lost 2 bases and J lost 0 bases. CDR1 is SGHNT and CDR2 is YYREEE in the germline V gene (reference sequence). The CDR3 here is CASSLYKATGGSYNSPLHF. The CDR3 nucleotides read TGTGCCAGCAGCTTATATAAGGCGACAGGGGGCTCCTATAATTCACCCCTCCACTTT.

This clone was counted a single time. The chain has TRBV19 and TRBJ2-1, with D hard to call. The CDR3 has 14 amino acids. Germline-derived CDR1 and CDR2 are LNHDA and SQIVND (reference sequence). V was shortened by 8 bases and J by 0 bases, with 11 bases between the two germline ends. CDR3 amino acids: CASGHSSSYNEQFF. CDR3 bases: TGTGCCAGTGGGCACAGCAGCTCCTACAATGAGCAGTTCTTC.